This is a list of T cell receptor beta chains from one sample in a study of T cells after yellow fever vaccination. Each CDR3 protein is one row after TCRdb ran MiXCR on the 5' RACE reads. The sample includes 300,000 to 400,000 distinct CDR3 sequences, approximately 11% of them seen just once. Sample: CD4+ T cells sorted from PBMCs, taken 45 days after the yellow fever booster vaccination. These receptors were obtained from a man between 18 and 35 years old who received the YFV17D yellow fever vaccine. Each CDR3 is given without its conserved first and last residue.

J	V	length	CDR3
TRBJ2-7	TRBV5-4	15	ASSGGPGRGQGYEQY
TRBJ1-6	TRBV12-3/TRBV12-4	11	ASGLEGDSPLH
TRBJ2-1	TRBV27	12	ASSLLSSYNEQF
TRBJ2-5	TRBV20-1	10	SARRGQETQY
TRBJ1-2	TRBV5-1	13	ASSPTGVSHYGYT
TRBJ1-3	TRBV6-2/TRBV6-3	11	ASRSSSGNTIY
TRBJ1-1	TRBV6-5	13	ASSLRYRGQREAF
TRBJ2-5	TRBV12-3/TRBV12-4	15	ASSPRDHRLNQETQY
TRBJ2-4	TRBV7-2	13	ASSLDTTAKNIQY
TRBJ2-1	TRBV20-1	12	SAQGRGATNEQF
TRBJ1-6	TRBV20-1	12	SARPGTDTSPLH
TRBJ2-3	TRBV11-2	16	ASSLDRWLPSGTDTQY
TRBJ1-5	TRBV24-1	12	ATSEAGRNQPQH
TRBJ2-1	TRBV2	12	ASSRPQGRNEQF
TRBJ2-1	TRBV6-5	12	ATGRDSSYNEQF
TRBJ1-1	TRBV18	9	ASSPSTEAF
TRBJ1-6	TRBV5-1	12	ASTGGKHNSPLH
TRBJ2-3	TRBV7-2	15	ASSLGLGAGSTDTQY
TRBJ1-3	TRBV7-9	13	ASSSPGRSGNTIY
TRBJ2-1	TRBV3-1	13	ASSPSVGLYNEQF
TRBJ1-4	TRBV7-2	13	ASSPPVGVNEKLF
TRBJ1-1	TRBV12-3/TRBV12-4	14	ASSPVGRTGSTEAF
TRBJ1-4	TRBV24-1	11	ATSIPTDEKLF
TRBJ1-1	TRBV5-6	12	ASTAQGPPTEAF
TRBJ1-2	TRBV5-1	11	ASSLGGVYGYT
TRBJ2-1	TRBV2	11	ASSGQGVGDQF
TRBJ2-2	TRBV5-4	14	ASSKTGNGGTGELF
TRBJ2-7	TRBV7-2	13	ASSTGGAVSYEQY
TRBJ2-5	TRBV7-7	13	ASSPAGTRGETQY
TRBJ2-7	TRBV5-6	11	ASTGTGEDEQY
TRBJ1-6	TRBV20-1	11	SAPTGANSPLH
TRBJ1-2	TRBV4-2	14	ASSPRPGQGTYGYT
TRBJ2-7	TRBV12-3/TRBV12-4	14	ASRETQGALDYEQY
TRBJ1-1	TRBV9	12	ASSGRTGVAEAF
TRBJ2-3	TRBV7-2	14	ASSFEGPRMGDTQY